This T cell receptor (beta chain) was identified in a study of blood T cell repertoires in COVID-19. In the original analysis: Amplified reference gene primers provided the basis for estimating nucleated cell counts. Here immunoSEQ multiplex PCR was the method, and the copy in TCRdb shows in-frame clones only, minus some. V and J calls and clone size are those listed in that table; D and trimming were worked out from the DNA. The sample records around 120,000 clones, less than 85% being singletons. The CDR3 spans 13 residues. The J segment lost 0 bases and the V segment lost 6 bases, leaving 2 bases of the junction unmatched. CDR1 and CDR2 from the germline V gene are LGHDT and YNNKEL (reference sequence).

The chain has TRBV3-1 (or the pseudogene TRBV3-2) and TRBJ2-7; 7 positions match TRBD1. The material sequenced was peripheral blood. The clonotype originates from a young man with acute or convalescent COVID-19. The CDR3 reads CASRGTASYEQYF. CDR3 nucleotide sequence: TGTGCCAGCAGGGGGACAGCCTCCTACGAGCAGTACTTC.